These 19 T cell receptor beta chains were sequenced from one sample in a study of OX40 agonist ivuxolimab in advanced cancers. Library preparation was by the immunoSEQ multiplex PCR assay. TCRdb stores this immuneACCESS table with in-frame sequences only. Part of the clones is absent; in the studies checked, under half of the shortfall reflects unresolved V genes, and no reason is known for the rest. The sample table lists around 78,000 clones, roughly 80% of them with a count of one. Of the sample, 4.6% falls within the top ten clones. This material consisted of CD4+ or CD8+ T cells sorted from blood, taken in a trial of the OX40 agonist ivuxolimab. These receptors originate from an adult with an advanced solid tumor such as melanoma, head and neck, liver or kidney cancer.

The chain recombines TRBV7-2 with TRBJ2-5; D unclear. The germline V gene encodes CDR1 SGHTA and CDR2 FQGNSA. The CDR3 is 12 residues long. V lost 2 bases and J lost 2, with 3 bases in between. The CDR3 loop reads CASSLMQETQYF. The DNA of the CDR3 is TGTGCCAGCAGCTTAATGCAAGAGACCCAGTACTTC.

The V call is TRBV2, the J call TRBJ1-3; no clear D gene. The CDR3 consists of 14 residues. In germline, CDR1 is SNHLY, CDR2 FYNNEI. Between the trimmed V and J ends, which lost 6 bases and 0 bases, there was a span of 9 bases. CDR3 coding DNA: TGTGCCAGCAGGAGCGGGTTCTCTGGAAACACCATATATTTT. Amino acid sequence: CASRSGFSGNTIYF.

The gene calls are TRBV2 and TRBJ1-1; 8 bases fit TRBD1. The V gene's germline CDR1 is SNHLY and CDR2 FYNNEI. V gave up 11 bases and J gave up 3 bases; unmatched junction bases: 8. The CDR3 is 13 residues long. The CDR3 is CASDRGGDTEAFF. In DNA form, the CDR3 reads TGTGCCTCCGACAGGGGCGGGGACACTGAAGCTTTCTTT.

The rearrangement uses TRBV2 and TRBJ1-3; 8 bases fit TRBD1. After removal of 8 bases from V and 3 bases from J, the junction contained 6 bases not matched to a gene. The length of the CDR3 is 14 residues. Germline V gene lookup returns CDR1 SNHLY and CDR2 FYNNEI. The CDR3, as DNA: TGTGCCAGCCACCGGACAGGGTTTGGAAACACCATATATTTT. It translates to CASHRTGFGNTIYF.

This chain connects TRBV7-8 to TRBJ1-5, with D perhaps matching TRBD1 (6 bases). Trimming left V 1 base short and J 4 bases short, with 11 bases between. The CDR3 has 15 amino acids. Germline CDR1 reads SGHVS; CDR2 reads FQNEAQ. The CDR3 nucleotides are TGTGCCAGCAGCTTAGTTCAGGGGCCAAATCAGCCCCAGCATTTT. Protein: CASSLVQGPNQPQHF.

This rearrangement joins TRBV6-5 to TRBJ2-2; D gene ambiguous. This CDR3 has 13 amino acids. Germline loops: CDR1 MNHEY, CDR2 SVGAGI. V gave up 6 bases and J gave up 5 bases, with 10 bases separating them. CDR3 DNA sequence: TGTGCCAGCAGCAGAAGCGCAACCGGGGAGCTGTTTTTT. Its translation is CASSRSATGELFF.

Only a few counts were recorded for this clone. This chain uses TRBV6-1 with TRBJ1-4; D remains ambiguous. The germline V and J ends were trimmed by 5 bases and 5 bases, with 12 bases remaining between them. The CDR3 runs to 14 residues. CDR1 is MNHNS, CDR2 SASEGT, per germline. CDR3 protein: CASSKHGINEKLFF. In DNA form, the CDR3 reads TGTGCCAGCAGTAAACATGGTATCAATGAAAAACTGTTTTTT.

V usage is TRBV7-9 and J usage is TRBJ2-2; 15 bases are a match to TRBD2. This CDR3 region has 16 residues. Germline V gene data show CDR1 as SEHNR and CDR2 as FQNEAQ (reference sequence). After removal of 6 bases from V and 7 bases from J, the junction contained 6 bases not matched to a gene. For the CDR3, the DNA is TGTGCCAGCAGTCGCGGACTAGCGGGGGGGATCGGGGAGCTGTTTTTT. This translates into CASSRGLAGGIGELFF.

The rearrangement uses TRBV7-9 and TRBJ1-2; 7 bases are shared with TRBD1. Trimming cost V 2 bases and J 6 bases; bases outside gene matches: 12. Germline V gene data show CDR1 as SEHNR and CDR2 as FQNEAQ (reference sequence). The CDR3 length is 16 residues. As DNA, the CDR3 is TGTGCCAGCAGCTTACGCTCCGGACAGGCGGGCGATGGCTACACCTTC. Translated, it gives CASSLRSGQAGDGYTF.

The CDR3 sequence: CASSLVETYEQYF. CDR3 nucleotides: TGCGCCAGCAGCTTGGTCGAAACCTACGAGCAGTACTTC. The chain uses TRBV5-1 and TRBJ2-7; D remains ambiguous. Trimming removed 0 bases at V and 2 bases at J, with 6 bases between. The CDR3 consists of 13 residues. Germline loops: CDR1 SGHRS, CDR2 YFSETQ.

The chain employs TRBV9 and TRBJ1-2; 7 nucleotides match TRBD1. J gave up 6 bases and V 4 bases, and 6 bases lay outside the gene matches. Germline V gene data show CDR1 as SGDLS and CDR2 as YYNGEE. This CDR3 contains 13 residues. The CDR3 sequence: CASSRTGINGYTF. The CDR3 DNA follows: TGTGCCAGCAGCCGGACAGGAATTAATGGCTACACCTTC.

The chain joins TRBV5-8 to TRBJ2-3; 9 nucleotides match TRBD1. Germline V CDR1 and CDR2: SGHTS, YDEGEE. V lost 4 bases, J lost 8 bases, and 5 bases stayed unmatched. The CDR3 loop spans 13 amino acids. In DNA form, the CDR3 reads TGTGCCAGCAGCGAACGACAGGGGGTTACGCAGTATTTT. Translated: CASSERQGVTQYF.

The rearrangement uses TRBV4-2 and TRBJ1-6; D is unclear. The V gene lost 0 bases and the J gene lost 0 bases, with 9 bases spanning the gap. Germline V gene data show CDR1 as LGHNA and CDR2 as YNFKEQ. The CDR3 consists of 17 residues. The CDR3 spells CASSQDVTSSYNSPLHF. DNA for the CDR3: TGTGCCAGCAGCCAAGATGTCACTAGCTCCTATAATTCACCCCTCCACTTT.

This clone is medium-sized by share. The chain is built from TRBV4-3 and TRBJ1-2; D unresolved. Germline V gene sequence: CDR1 LGHNA, CDR2 YSLEER. There are 13 residues in the CDR3. Trimming stripped 1 base from V and 7 bases from J, with 10 bases between. CDR3 sequence reads: CASSQVDGGGYTF. The CDR3 DNA reads as TGCGCCAGCAGCCAAGTGGACGGCGGTGGCTACACCTTC.

The chain recombines TRBV4-2 with TRBJ2-3; TRBD1 matches 7 bases. There are 15 residues in the CDR3. Unmatched junction bases numbered 6, after V lost 5 bases and J lost 1 base. Germline V gene lookup returns CDR1 LGHNA and CDR2 YNFKEQ. CDR3 loop: CASSSRDRRTDTQYF. Written as DNA, the CDR3 is TGTGCCAGCAGCTCCCGGGACAGACGCACAGATACGCAGTATTTT.

This chain joins TRBV19 and TRBJ2-1; D assignment may be TRBD1 or TRBD2 (5 bases each). CDR3 length equals 14 residues. Germline V gives CDR1 LNHDA, CDR2 SQIVND (reference sequence). V was shortened by 5 bases and J by 4 bases, with 12 bases between the two germline ends. Written as DNA, the CDR3 is TGTGCCAGTAGTCCCGGGACGATTTACAATGAGCAGTTCTTC. It is translated as CASSPGTIYNEQFF.

The chain uses TRBV13 and TRBJ2-7, with D perhaps TRBD1 (5 bases). V was cut by 2 bases and J by 4 bases, with 9 bases left in between. The CDR3 sequence is 13 residues long. Germline CDR1 PRHDT, CDR2 FYEKMQ (reference sequence). The CDR3 here is CASSLRGPYEQYF. As DNA, the CDR3 is TGTGCCAGCAGCTTAAGGGGTCCTTACGAGCAGTACTTC.

This clone has only a few counts. The chain is built from TRBV5-8 and TRBJ1-5; D gene uncertain. Between the trimmed V and J ends, which lost 7 bases and 4 bases, there was a span of 12 bases. CDR3 length: 13 amino acids. The germline V gene encodes CDR1 SGHTS and CDR2 YDEGEE. The CDR3 here is CASAVERNQPQHF. CDR3 coding DNA: TGTGCCAGCGCCGTCGAGCGGAATCAGCCCCAGCATTTT.

The chain employs TRBV6-5 and TRBJ1-5; TRBD1 aligns across 9 bases. V shed 2 bases and J 7 bases; nucleotides not matched to a gene: 6. There are 15 residues in the CDR3. CDR1 MNHEY and CDR2 SVGAGI come from the germline V gene. CDR3 amino acids: CASSYGTGSGQPQHF. Written as DNA, the CDR3 is TGTGCCAGCAGTTACGGGACAGGGTCGGGGCAGCCCCAGCATTTT.